This entry is about one T cell receptor (beta chain). Its antigen is not known. The CDR3 contains 14 residues. Trimming took off 2 bases at V and 7 bases at J, with 15 bases between the two ends. Germline lookup yields CDR1 MNHEY and CDR2 SVGAGI. The sample comes from a study of shared clonotypes between healthy human individuals. The donors were all Caucasian adults (living in Nashville, Tennessee). Findings and limits, study-wide: Shared clonotypes: about 5.3% naive CD4, around 3.7% naive CD8, around 2.2% memory CD4, 0.4% to 0.5% memory CD8. Unshared clonotypes carried lower generation probabilities than those common to all four donors.

Data came from immunoSEQ multiplex PCR; TCRdb stores just in-frame clones and leaves some out. The sample yields fewer than 850,000 clones, roughly 88% seen once. The sample taken for sequencing was memory CD8+ T cells from PBMCs. Noted subset: CD45RO+ cells pooled with CCR7-negative TemRA cells. The rearrangement uses TRBV6-5 and TRBJ2-7; D is unresolved. The sequence came from a man younger than 30 in good health. Some clones in this sample may be carry-over from other donors' samples. The CDR3 bases are TGTGCCAGCAGTTACCGACTTAGTCCTACGGAGCAGTACTTC. Amino acids: CASSYRLSPTEQYF.